These 8 T cell receptor beta chains were sequenced from one sample in a study of a mutant IDH1 vaccine in newly diagnosed glioma. The time point is: week 47, end of study. With topical imiquimod, each dose of the vaccine consisted of 300 ug of mutant IDH1 20-mer peptide. The protocol was immunoSEQ multiplex PCR, while the TCRdb copy is restricted to in-frame clones and leaves out a portion. The table includes about 56,000 clones, 70% to 85% detected once. These receptors lack a known antigen. The sample was PBMCs, taken from a glioma patient whose treatment included an IDH1 peptide vaccine. These receptors all come from a man between 50 and 59 years old with glioma.

The V call is TRBV19, the J call TRBJ2-1; a weak D match, TRBD1 (6 bases). The CDR3 covers 12 residues. Deletions cut 11 bases from V and 1 base from J, with 9 bases between. Germline V gene data show CDR1 as LNHDA and CDR2 as SQIVND (reference sequence). The CDR3 DNA follows: TGTGCCGCCAGGGGATCCTACAATGAGCAGTTCTTC. It specifies CAARGSYNEQFF.

This chain connects TRBV7-2 to TRBJ2-3; 13 bases are a match to TRBD2. Germline V gives CDR1 SGHTA, CDR2 FQGNSA. The junction had 5 bases not matched to a gene; V was cut back by 5 bases and J by 6 bases. The CDR3 length is 15 residues. The CDR3 is CASSPWTSGGDTQYF. In nucleotides, the CDR3 is TGTGCCAGCAGCCCTTGGACTAGCGGGGGTGATACGCAGTATTTT.

V is TRBV18 and J is TRBJ1-5; tentatively, D is TRBD1 (5 bases). V lost 0 bases, J lost 6 bases, and 15 bases lay in between. This CDR3 contains 16 residues. Germline V gives CDR1 KGHSH, CDR2 LQKENI. The CDR3 bases are TGTGCCAGCTCACCACCGGGCAGGGCGCGTGGTCAGCCCCAGCATTTT. Translated: CASSPPGRARGQPQHF.

The sample holds a few counts of this clone. The V and J genes are TRBV11-2 and TRBJ1-2; no clear D. V dropped 3 bases and J dropped 6 bases, with 5 bases sitting between them. Germline assignment: CDR1 SGHAT and CDR2 FQNNGV. The length of the CDR3 is 11 residues. Here the CDR3 DNA reads TGTGCCAGCAGCTTTAGGGATGGCTACACCTTC. Its translation is CASSFRDGYTF. Looking up the rest from reference TRBV11-2 and TRBJ1-2 gives the full variable domain: EAGVAQSPRYKIIEKRQSVAFWCNPISGHATLYWYQQILGQGPKLLIQFQNNGVVDDSQLPKDRFSAERLKGVDSTLKIQPAKLEDSAVYLCASSFRDGYTFGSGTRLTVV.

The V call is TRBV7-8, the J call TRBJ2-3; no definite D call. The CDR3 is made up of 13 amino acids. Germline V gene sequence: CDR1 SGHVS, CDR2 FQNEAQ. V was cut by 1 base and J by 3 bases, with 5 bases left in between. The CDR3 region is CASSLGITDTQYF. For the CDR3, the DNA is TGTGCCAGCAGCTTAGGGATAACAGATACGCAGTATTTT.

CDR3: CASSLVPSQETQYF. CDR3 coding DNA: TGTGCCAGCAGCTTAGTACCGAGTCAAGAGACCCAGTACTTC. The chain is built from TRBV7-9 and TRBJ2-5; D remains ambiguous. Trimming took off 1 base at V and 2 bases at J, with 8 bases between the two ends. The CDR3 is made up of 14 amino acids. Germline lookup yields CDR1 SEHNR and CDR2 FQNEAQ (reference sequence).

The V gene is TRBV5-1, the J gene TRBJ2-5; TRBD2 matches 9 bases. The CDR3 is made up of 15 amino acids. Germline V gene sequence: CDR1 SGHRS, CDR2 YFSETQ. With 2 bases clipped from V and 2 bases from J, the junction kept 4 bases outside the gene matches. The CDR3 nucleotides read TGCGCCAGCAGCTTTTCCGCGGGGGGGCAAGAGACCCAGTACTTC. This encodes CASSFSAGGQETQYF.

V usage is TRBV4-2 and J usage is TRBJ2-3; 7 bases line up with TRBD2. Per germline, CDR1 LGHNA and CDR2 YNFKEQ. V shed 6 bases, J shed 4 bases, and the junction held 10 bases outside the gene matches. The CDR3 consists of 15 residues. This CDR3 is CASRGAGGTPDTQYF. Here the CDR3 DNA reads TGTGCCAGCAGGGGTGCCGGGGGGACCCCAGATACGCAGTATTTT.